This entry concerns a single TCR beta chain. As yet, its antigen is unknown. The record originates from a study of blood T cells in healthy people across ages. As for the study in general: About one barcoded TCR beta cDNA was captured per two T cells. Whole-study results and caveats: Diversity estimates from one million T cells were considered underestimates.

The ends lost 1 base at V and 7 bases at J; junction bases unmatched: 11. Germline V gene lookup returns CDR1 SGDLS and CDR2 YYNGEE. The CDR3 is 17 amino acids. A second PCR, run for about 7 to 11 cycles, used a sample-barcoded 5' primer plus a J-beta primer mix. TCRdb recomputed calls from the 5' RACE reads with MiXCR, one row per CDR3 protein. Seen here are hundreds of thousands of distinct CDR3 sequences, over 45% observed once, and the top ten hold under 35%. Sequences were obtained from blood. This TCR was sampled from a woman aged 55-75 years in good health. The V gene is TRBV9, the J gene TRBJ2-7; 13 positions match TRBD2. CDR3 sequence reads: CASSVSLLAGGPEEQYF. The CDR3 DNA is TGTGCCAGCAGCGTATCCCTACTAGCGGGAGGGCCGGAGGAGCAGTACTTC.